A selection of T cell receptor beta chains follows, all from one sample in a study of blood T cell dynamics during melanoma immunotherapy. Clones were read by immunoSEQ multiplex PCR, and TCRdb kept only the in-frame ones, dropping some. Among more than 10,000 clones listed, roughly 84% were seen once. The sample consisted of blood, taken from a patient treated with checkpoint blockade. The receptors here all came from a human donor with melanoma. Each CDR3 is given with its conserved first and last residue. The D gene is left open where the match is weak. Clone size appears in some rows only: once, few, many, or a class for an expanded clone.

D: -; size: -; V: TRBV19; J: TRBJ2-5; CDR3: CASSMGMGETQYF; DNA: TGTGCCAGTAGTATGGGTATGGGGGAGACCCAGTACTTC
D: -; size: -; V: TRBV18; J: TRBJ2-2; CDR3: CASSPAIANTGELFF; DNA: TGTGCCAGCTCACCAGCCATCGCGAACACCGGGGAGCTGTTTTTT
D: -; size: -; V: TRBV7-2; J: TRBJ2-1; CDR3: CASSLSTMETHNEQFF; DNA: TGTGCCAGCAGCTTATCGACAATGGAGACACACAATGAGCAGTTCTTC
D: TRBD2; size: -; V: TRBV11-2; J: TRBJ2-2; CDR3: CASSLGLAGEGGELFF; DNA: TGTGCCAGCAGCCTGGGACTAGCGGGAGAGGGCGGGGAGCTGTTTTTT
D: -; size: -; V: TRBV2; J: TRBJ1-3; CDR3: CASRKGPGNTIYF; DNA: TGTGCCAGCAGAAAAGGGCCGGGAAACACCATATATTTT
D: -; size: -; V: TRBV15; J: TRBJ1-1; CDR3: CATSRDRWTEAFF; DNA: TGTGCCACCAGCAGAGATCGGTGGACTGAAGCTTTCTTT
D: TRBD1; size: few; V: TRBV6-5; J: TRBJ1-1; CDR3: CASRKGATEAFF; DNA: TGTGCCAGCAGAAAGGGGGCCACTGAAGCTTTCTTT
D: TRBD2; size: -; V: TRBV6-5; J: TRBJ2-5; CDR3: CASSTLAGEETQYF; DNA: TGTGCCAGCAGTACCCTAGCGGGAGAAGAGACCCAGTACTTC
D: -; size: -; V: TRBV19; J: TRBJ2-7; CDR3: CASSISGIGPYEQYF; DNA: TGTGCCAGTAGTATCTCGGGAATCGGCCCCTACGAGCAGTACTTC
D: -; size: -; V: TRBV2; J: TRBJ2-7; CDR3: CASSDPRDYEQYF; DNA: TGTGCCAGCAGTGATCCCAGGGACTACGAGCAGTACTTC
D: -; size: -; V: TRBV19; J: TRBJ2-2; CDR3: CASKSWGAIQTGELFF; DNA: TGTGCCAGTAAATCGTGGGGGGCTATCCAAACCGGGGAGCTGTTTTTT
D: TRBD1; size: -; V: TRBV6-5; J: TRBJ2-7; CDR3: CASSGQGFSYEQYF; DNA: TGTGCCAGCAGTGGACAGGGATTCTCCTACGAGCAGTACTTC
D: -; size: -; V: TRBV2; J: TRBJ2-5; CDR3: CASSEVETQYF; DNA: TGTGCCAGCAGTGAAGTAGAGACCCAGTACTTC
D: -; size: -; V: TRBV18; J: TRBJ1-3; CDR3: CASSPPSQPGNTIYF; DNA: TGTGCCAGCTCACCACCTTCGCAGCCTGGAAACACCATATATTTT
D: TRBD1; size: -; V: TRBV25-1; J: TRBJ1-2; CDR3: CASRQGYLGYTF; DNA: TGTGCCAGCAGACAGGGGTACCTTGGCTACACCTTC
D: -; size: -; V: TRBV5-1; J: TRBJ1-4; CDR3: CASSLGTAEKLFF; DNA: TGCGCCAGCAGCTTGGGGACGGCCGAAAAACTGTTTTTT
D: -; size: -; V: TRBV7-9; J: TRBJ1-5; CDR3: CASSLGAQQPQHF; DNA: TGTGCCAGCTCTCTCGGGGCCCAACAGCCCCAGCATTTT
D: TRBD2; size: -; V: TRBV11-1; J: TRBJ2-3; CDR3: CASSPGTSGVTDTQYF; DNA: TGTGCCAGCAGCCCCGGGACTAGCGGGGTGACAGATACGCAGTATTTT
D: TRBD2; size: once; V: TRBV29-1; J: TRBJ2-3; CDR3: CSAEAGAGGGTDTQYF; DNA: TGCAGCGCGGAGGCGGGAGCGGGAGGTGGTACAGATACGCAGTATTTT
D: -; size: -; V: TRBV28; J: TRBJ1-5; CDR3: CASSPIPKGGRNNQPQHF; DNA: TGTGCCAGCAGCCCTATCCCCAAGGGAGGGAGGAACAATCAGCCCCAGCATTTT
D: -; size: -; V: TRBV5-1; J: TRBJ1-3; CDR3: CASGQAAGNTIYF; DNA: TGCGCCAGCGGGCAGGCAGCGGGAAACACCATATATTTT
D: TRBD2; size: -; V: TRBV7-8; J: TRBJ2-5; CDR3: CASSLARLAGRIGETQYF; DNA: TGTGCCAGCAGCTTAGCGAGACTAGCGGGGAGGATAGGAGAGACCCAGTACTTC
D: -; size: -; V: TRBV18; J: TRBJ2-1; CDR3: CASSPLGGNEQFF; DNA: TGTGCCAGCTCACCATTGGGGGGCAATGAGCAGTTCTTC
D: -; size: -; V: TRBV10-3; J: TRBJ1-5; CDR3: CAISANNQPQHF; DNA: TGTGCCATCAGTGCCAACAATCAGCCCCAGCATTTT
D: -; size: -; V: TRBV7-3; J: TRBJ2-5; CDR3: CASSLNGYSGETQYF; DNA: TGTGCCAGCAGCTTAAATGGCTACTCGGGGGAGACCCAGTACTTC
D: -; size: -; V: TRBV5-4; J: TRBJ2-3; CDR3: CASSLAVGRFTDTQYF; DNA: TGTGCCAGCAGCTTGGCTGTAGGGCGTTTTACAGATACGCAGTATTTT